This TCR beta chain was obtained from a study of T cells in Graves' hyperthyroidism and ophthalmopathy. Study-wide background: Blood was drawn when the patient was first diagnosed and still untreated.

Details on this clonotype: Its antigen is undetermined.

The V and J ends lost 6 bases and 5 bases, in that order; junction bases with no gene match: 11. The CDR3 is made up of 15 amino acids. Germline V gives CDR1 SQVTM, CDR2 ANQGSEA. Whole-study findings and limits: Ophthalmopathy and stable hyperthyroidism were told apart by a 13 V-J model. Blood samples included most of the expanded thyroid clonotypes exceeding 0.001.

Fresh peripheral blood, about 9.6 ml, yielded the PBMCs. Amplified TCR beta CDR3 regions came from RNA transcripts. A set of HTBI primers served as the primers for a first-round RT-PCR of the TCR CDR3. Using its own MiXCR run on the multiplex PCR reads, TCRdb lists one record per CDR3 protein. Of 730,000 or so distinct CDR3 sequences listed, 18% were seen once; the top ten hold over 15%. Specimen: blood. This sequence joins TRBV29-1 and TRBJ2-1; 9 bases map to TRBD1. This sequence originates from a woman aged 45-59 years with Graves' hyperthyroidism that later progressed to Graves' ophthalmopathy. CDR3 nucleotide sequence: TGCAGCGTGAAAACCGGGACAGGGTGGAACAATGAGCAGTTCTTC. This codes for CSVKTGTGWNNEQFF.